Listed here is a single T cell receptor beta chain. Its specificity is unknown. The donors, healthy adults who were HIV-negative, had experienced no recent acute infections or vaccinations. This CDR3 spans 15 amino acids. Genomic DNA of each subset was evenly split across several immunoSEQ plates. On sorted subsets, replicate PCRs used 150 to 250 ng DNA, or 31,000 or so T cell genomes. Using immunoSEQ multiplex PCR, the repertoire was profiled, and TCRdb retains in-frame clones only, with some absent. The table lists some 1,100,000 clones, 70% to 80% of them singletons, with 0.5% to 0.6% in the top ten. This record comes from a study of shared clonotypes between healthy human individuals. Study-wide findings and caveats: Rarefaction gave evidence that sorted-subset sequencing remained incomplete despite large depth.

The origin of this receptor is a man between 18 and 35 years old in good health. Some clones in this sample may be carry-over from other donors' samples. The genes are TRBV21-1 and TRBJ1-5; the table calls TRBD1, which could not be checked here. TRBV21-1 is termed a pseudogene. What was sequenced was memory CD4+ T cells from PBMCs. Subset noted: CD45RA-negative fraction. The CDR3 spells CASSKTPEGDRPQHF. The CDR3 DNA sequence: TGTGCCAGCAGCAAGACCCCAGAGGGGGATCGGCCCCAGCATTTT.